This T cell receptor beta chain was identified in a study of metastatic and nonmetastatic thyroid tumors (dated by TCRdb to 2018 to 2020). Some background on the complete study: The researchers compared repertoires between peripheral blood samples and tumor or nodule tissue samples from patients with malignant or benign thyroid disease. What the work shows at the level of the full study, not this receptor alone: In both blood and tumor samples, malignant tumors were reported to have significantly higher TCR beta diversity than benign nodules.

The library was produced with PCR. The sample was run on an Illumina HiSeq 4000. The TCR beta-chain CDR3 region of each patient was profiled by high-throughput sequencing. The original pipeline was this. A classifier to discriminate distant-metastatic papillary thyroid cancer patients was built from CDR3 differences across clinicopathological groups. The Shannon index was used to assess repertoire diversity, and the Morisita-Horn index was used to assess tumor-blood repertoire similarity. In-frame beta chains were kept once TCRdb had trimmed the public reads at Q25 with fastp and called clones with MiXCR. These V and J calls are TCRdb output, not the study's own analysis. The sample includes 6,000 or so clones, with around 15% observed a single time. The ten largest account for 11% of the sample. As regards this clone: Its binding antigen is unknown. Sequence at one end of the junction differs from germline and may be a read error.

The germline V gene encodes CDR1 DFQATT and CDR2 SNEGSKA (reference sequence). From its cysteine to its phenylalanine, the CDR3 spans 15 amino acids. Here the CDR3 DNA is all that survives: 45 bases in frame from base 1. No patient had received any treatment before thyroid surgery. Using T-cell receptor beta sequencing, the study looked back at clinical samples from patients collected from the early 2010s to the late 2010s. Source material: tumor tissue. This receptor was taken from a male donor with papillary thyroid cancer or a benign thyroid nodule (not recorded which). Some clones in this sample may be carry-over from other donors' samples. The chain couples TRBV20-1 to TRBJ2-2, and 9 bases in between align with TRBD1. In nucleotides, the sequence is TGCAGTGCTCTACATCCGGGACAGGGCGCCGGGGAGCTGCTTTTT. This sequence encodes CSALHPGQGAGELLF.